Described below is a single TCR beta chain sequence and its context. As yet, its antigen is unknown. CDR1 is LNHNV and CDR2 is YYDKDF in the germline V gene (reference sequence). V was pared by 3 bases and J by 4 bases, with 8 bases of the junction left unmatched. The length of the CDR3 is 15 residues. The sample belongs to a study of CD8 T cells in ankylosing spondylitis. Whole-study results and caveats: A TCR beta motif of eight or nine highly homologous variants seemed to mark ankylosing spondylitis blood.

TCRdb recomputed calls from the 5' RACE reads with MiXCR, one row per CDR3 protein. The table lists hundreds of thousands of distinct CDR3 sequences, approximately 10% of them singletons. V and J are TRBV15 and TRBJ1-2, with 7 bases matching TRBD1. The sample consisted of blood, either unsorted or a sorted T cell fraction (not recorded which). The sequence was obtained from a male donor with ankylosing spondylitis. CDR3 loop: CATSSWETGVYGYTF. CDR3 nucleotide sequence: TGTGCCACCAGCAGTTGGGAAACAGGGGTCTATGGCTACACCTTC.